The clone carrying this TCR beta chain was observed a few times. This entry belongs to a study of blood T cell repertoires in COVID-19. Looking at the study overall: COVID-19 samples collected from the United States, Italy and Spain covered acute and convalescent phases. T cells, B-cell-depleted T cells, or PBMCs supplied cDNA or gDNA.

In the original processing: Nucleated cell counts were estimated from reference gene primer amplification. Generated by immunoSEQ multiplex PCR, the TCRdb table keeps only in-frame clones and is missing some. V, J and clone size derive from that table, while D and trimming were established from the DNA sequence. The sample carries 130,000 or so clones, 60% to 75% recorded once. Unmatched junction bases numbered 8, after V lost 6 bases and J lost 5 bases. Germline CDR1 WSHSY, CDR2 SAAADI. There are 14 residues in the CDR3. Source material: peripheral blood. The chain links TRBV10-2 to TRBJ2-5; the match to TRBD2 covers 8 bases. The clonotype comes from a woman aged 70 to 79 with acute or convalescent COVID-19. Here the CDR3 reads CASSARTSRETQYF. The DNA for the CDR3 is TGCGCCAGCAGCGCCAGGACTAGCCGGGAGACCCAGTACTTC.